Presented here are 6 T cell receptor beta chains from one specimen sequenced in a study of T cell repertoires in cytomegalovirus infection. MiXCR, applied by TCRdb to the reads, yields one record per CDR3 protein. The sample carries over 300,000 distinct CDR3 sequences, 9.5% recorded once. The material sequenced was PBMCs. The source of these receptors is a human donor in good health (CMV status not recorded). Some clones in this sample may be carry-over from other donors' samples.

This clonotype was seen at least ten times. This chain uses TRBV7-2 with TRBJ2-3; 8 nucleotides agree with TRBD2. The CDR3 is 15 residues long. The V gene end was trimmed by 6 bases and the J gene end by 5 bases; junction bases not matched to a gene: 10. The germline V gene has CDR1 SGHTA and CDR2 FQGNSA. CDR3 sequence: CASRDFGGAKDTQYF. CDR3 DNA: TGTGCCAGCAGGGATTTCGGGGGGGCAAAAGATACGCAGTATTTT.

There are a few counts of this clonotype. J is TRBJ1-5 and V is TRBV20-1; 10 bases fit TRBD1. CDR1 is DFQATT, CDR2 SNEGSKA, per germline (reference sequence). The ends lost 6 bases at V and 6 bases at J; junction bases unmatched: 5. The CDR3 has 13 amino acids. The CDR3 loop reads CSAGQGEGQPQHF. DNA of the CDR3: TGCAGTGCCGGACAGGGGGAGGGTCAGCCCCAGCATTTT.

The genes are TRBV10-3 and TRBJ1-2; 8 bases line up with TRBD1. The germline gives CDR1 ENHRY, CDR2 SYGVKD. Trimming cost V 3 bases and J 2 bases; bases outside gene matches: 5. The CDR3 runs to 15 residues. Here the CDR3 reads CAISDSGGYNYGYTF. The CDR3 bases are TGTGCCATCAGTGATTCAGGGGGCTACAACTATGGCTACACCTTC.

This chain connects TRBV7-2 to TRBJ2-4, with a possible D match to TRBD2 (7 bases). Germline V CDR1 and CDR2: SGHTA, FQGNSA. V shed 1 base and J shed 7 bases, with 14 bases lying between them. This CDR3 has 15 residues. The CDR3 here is CASSLGGGGPNIQYF. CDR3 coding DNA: TGTGCCAGCAGCTTAGGGGGGGGGGGCCCGAACATTCAGTACTTC.

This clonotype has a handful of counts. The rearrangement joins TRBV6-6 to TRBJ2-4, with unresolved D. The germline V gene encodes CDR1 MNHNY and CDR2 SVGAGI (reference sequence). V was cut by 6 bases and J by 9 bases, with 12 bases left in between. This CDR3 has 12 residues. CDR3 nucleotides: TGTGCCAGCAGGGCGAGAATGGGCATTCAGTACTTC. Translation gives CASRARMGIQYF.

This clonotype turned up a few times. The CDR3 spells CTSSLSGPVETQYF. CDR3 coding DNA: TGTACCAGCAGCTTAAGCGGCCCAGTCGAGACCCAGTACTTC. The chain uses TRBV7-2 and TRBJ2-5; tentatively, D is TRBD2 (5 bases). Germline V lookup: CDR1 SGHTA, CDR2 FQGNSA. This CDR3 has 14 amino acids. V gave up 2 bases and J gave up 5 bases, with 12 bases separating them.